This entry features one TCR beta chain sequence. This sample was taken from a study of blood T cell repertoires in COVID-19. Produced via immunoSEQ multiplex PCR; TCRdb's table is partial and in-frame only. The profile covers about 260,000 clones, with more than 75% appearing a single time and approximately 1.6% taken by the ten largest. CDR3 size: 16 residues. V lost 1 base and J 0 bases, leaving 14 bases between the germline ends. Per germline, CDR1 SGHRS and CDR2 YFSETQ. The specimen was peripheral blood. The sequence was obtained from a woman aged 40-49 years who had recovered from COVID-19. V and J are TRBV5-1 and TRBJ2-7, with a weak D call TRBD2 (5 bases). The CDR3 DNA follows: TGCGCCAGCAGCTTGTACCCGGACGGGATCTCCTACGAGCAGTACTTC. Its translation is CASSLYPDGISYEQYF.